This T cell receptor (beta chain) was identified during a study of cytomegalovirus exposure and HLA in healthy donors (dated 2017 in TCRdb). General notes on the study: An earlier analysis of 587 of the donors reported 276 Gb of sequence data and 117 million unique TCR beta sequences obtained from about 170 million T cells. About 330 gigabases of sequencing data and approximately 92 million unique TCR sequences made up an early release that covered 500 to 700 HLA-typed donors. Of the 300 to 450 genotyped donors, over 65% fell in the genetic ancestry cluster associated with self-reported Caucasian donors. The study aimed to test whether cataloging public T cell receptors could reveal signatures of past pathogen exposure. The study used immunosequencing to profile the T cell repertoires of approximately 630 subjects and linked those repertoires to cytomegalovirus serostatus. A separate validation cohort of approximately 120 different subjects was used in addition to the approximately 670-subject first cohort. To predict cytomegalovirus infection status, the study brought together high-throughput TCR immunosequencing, statistical association of individual TCRs with disease status, and machine learning. A later analysis re-analyzed previously published TCR beta repertoires from about 600 donors and added high-resolution HLA genotyping to study TCR occurrence patterns. In the later analysis, no new phenotypic data were used to find candidate immune exposures; instead, reliance was placed on TCR beta sequences and their occurrence across donors. To decide whether each TCR beta V gene segment behaved as functional or pseudogenic, an earlier analysis of approximately 600 of the donors relied on high-throughput TCR beta sequencing. Donor age, sex, ethnicity and CMV serostatus were compiled together with the repertoire data. Genome-wide SNP genotypes for about three fifths of the roughly 670 donors were used in a later genetic analysis, which treated that subset as a discovery cohort. Every repertoire in the discovery cohort had been generated on one and the same sequencing platform. Both class I and class II loci were covered by HLA typing, at four-digit resolution. Typing coverage varied by locus: roughly 620-640 donors for A, B, C, DRB1 and DQB1; approximately 560 for DQA1; some 610 for DPA1; fewer than 480 for DPB1. About 5 DR-DQ haplotypes were handled as single units for association and clustering, since linkage in the cohort was strong. Among roughly 400 genotyped donors of the cohort, an average of around 240,000 unique TCR beta nucleotide sequences were sequenced per donor, around 20% of them non-productive.

In total, fewer than 750 healthy bone marrow donors made up the cohort. At the time of sampling, all cohort members were nominally healthy, though unrecorded immune exposures were likely present. The donor tested CMV seropositive and was one of the 289 seropositive cohort members. A peripheral blood sample was collected from each donor, and TCR beta sequencing was performed on peripheral blood mononuclear cells. The Qiagen DNeasy Blood Extraction Kit was used to extract genomic DNA from the blood cell samples. Libraries were constructed by the immunoSEQ multiplex PCR assay. For the multiplex PCR, a mixture combining 60 forward primers for TCR Vbeta segments and 13 reverse primers for TCR Jbeta segments was used. The CDR3 region of rearranged TCR beta genes was amplified from genomic DNA with a multiplex PCR assay. On the Illumina HiSeq System, the amplified TCR beta libraries were sequenced as 87-base-pair reads. On the study's bioinformatics: In a later analysis, about 80 million unique TCR beta chains were counted across the 650 to 750 repertoires, and roughly 9.9 million of these chains were shared by at least two donors. To remove PCR and sequencing errors, raw reads were error-corrected and collapsed into unique sequences using a nearest-neighbor algorithm that merged closely related sequences. V, D and J gene segments were assigned by aligning CDR3 sequences to IMGT reference sequences. For a sequence to be retained, a match of at least six nucleotides to both a V gene segment and a J gene segment was required. A rearrangement counted as productive if the CDR3 had no stop codons and remained in frame with V and J, and every other rearrangement counted as non-productive. Following IMGT convention, CDR3 was defined as the stretch from the second conserved V-encoded cysteine to the conserved J-encoded phenylalanine. Sequences without an unambiguous match to a single V gene segment were excluded from the earlier analysis of a few hundred of the donors. In an earlier analysis of 587 of the donors, V segments were called functional above 56.7% productive rearrangements and were called segregating when the between-donor standard deviation exceeded 5%. A statistical classification framework was developed to diagnose cytomegalovirus status using the catalog of TCR beta chain sequences. In a later analysis, V and J genes were assigned by comparing TCR nucleotide sequences against IMGT/GENE-DB human TR gene sequences. Using the TCRdist pipeline, a later analysis assigned CDR3 sequences along with most-parsimonious VDJ recombination scenarios. In a later analysis, each TCR beta chain was defined by its CDR3 amino acid sequence together with its V-gene family, and reads lacking a unique V-gene family were excluded. In a later analysis, 500 to 700 highly shared, low-generation-probability nucleotide sequences were removed to address suspected cross-contamination and a sequencing artifact. For each public chain, a later analysis derived a clonal expansion index from normalized ranks of inferred template counts within each repertoire. Generation probabilities in a later analysis came from a VDJ recombination model fitted to out-of-frame rearrangements, and those results were checked against IGoR. Hypergeometric tests were used in a later analysis to score TCR-TCR, TCR-HLA and TCR-CMV co-occurrence, with a repertoire-size bias correction applied to the TCR pairs. False discovery rates were estimated in a later analysis by permuting HLA or CMV assignments 20 times. In a later analysis, co-occurring TCRs were grouped using DBSCAN, with TCRdist sequence similarity added in when clustering inside HLA-allele-positive subsets. Repertoires with fewer than 30,000 or more than 120,000 public chains, plus five repertoires with anomalous nucleotide sharing, were excluded from co-occurrence clustering. TCRdb stores this immuneACCESS table with in-frame sequences only. Part of the clones is absent; in the studies checked, under half of the shortfall reflects unresolved V genes, and no reason is known for the rest. That table supplies the V and J calls and clone size; D and trimming were determined from the DNA. This sample is represented by 180,000 or so clones; around 80% of them were singletons. 1.3% to 1.5% of the sample goes to the ten largest clones.

General study outcomes and caveats: When HLA alleles, especially DR and DQ, strongly co-occurred, TCR associations were difficult to assign to individual alleles. The study listed 150 to 200 TCR beta chains as associated with cytomegalovirus. A later analysis reported that several top co-occurrence clusters appeared linked to parvovirus B19, influenza, CMV and Epstein-Barr virus. In a later analysis, most CMV-associated TCR beta chains were found to appear HLA-restricted, with HLA associations seemingly driven largely by CMV exposure. In an earlier analysis of some 540 of the donors, most TCR beta V segments appeared in productive rearrangements about 87% or about 30% of the time, broadly matching IMGT annotations. In this cohort, only TCR beta chains were sequenced, and detectable features were limited by the absence of alpha or paired-chain data. Three of the identified cytomegalovirus-associated TCR beta chains were confirmed in vitro to be specific for cytomegalovirus antigens. Because HLA typing was unavailable for some donors at each locus, only the typed subset was used in association tests. A cluster of highly shared sequence variants was judged likely to be a technical artifact of the sequencing pipeline. According to the authors, the approach could potentially be generalized to other disease states and immunological phenotypes. Correlated functional status among segregating V segments might be attributable to linkage disequilibrium, but an unknown experimental factor could not be ruled out. Specific HLA alleles were associated with around 18,000 TCR beta sequences at a false discovery rate of 0.05 in a later analysis. A further reported finding was that TCR beta sequences accurately predicted the HLA-A and HLA-B alleles for most subjects in the first cohort. According to a later analysis, TCR association rates differed among HLA loci, with DRB1 alleles showing the most associated TCRs and HLA-C alleles showing the fewest. According to a later genetic analysis, donors in an Asian-associated ancestry cluster had fewer N-insertions in productive TCRs than the roughly 700-donor mean. The only immune exposure information available for the cohort was CMV serostatus. Roughly 15 rarely observed V segments, including chromosome 9 orphons, were excluded from the earlier analysis of some 590 of the donors because counts were too low. Most TCR sequences were observed very rarely across donors, whereas some public TCRs were present in many individuals. The classifier was reported to diagnose cytomegalovirus status with high specificity and sensitivity in both the original and validation cohorts. An association between a missense DCLRE1C variant and V-gene and J-gene trimming of TCR beta chains was found in a later genetic analysis and replicated in an independent cohort. Sequencing depth was assumed to be roughly uniform across donors in the presence/absence analyses, though that assumption may not hold. A later analysis found that HLA-associated TCR beta chains were more clonally expanded and had lower generation probabilities than equally common non-associated chains.

Of note for this clone: The specificity of this receptor is unknown. Nothing much larger sits one base from this clone, and base qualities are not available. Other DNA sequences within the sample encode an identical CDR3.

This clonotype was obtained from a girl aged 10 to 17 in good health and CMV-seropositive. The sequencing sample was made of PBMCs.

The DNA sequence is given as TGTGCCAGCAGCCCCCACGGACAGGGGACGCCCTACGAGCAGTACTTC. Translated, it gives CASSPHGQGTPYEQYF. The chain joins TRBV5-4 to TRBJ2-7; TRBD1 fits 9 bases in the junction. V has 4 bases trimmed and J has 2 bases trimmed; junction bases matching no gene number 10. The germline V gene (reference sequence) specifies SGHNT as CDR1 and YYREEE as CDR2. From cysteine to phenylalanine, the CDR3 is 16 amino acids long. The retained sequence is limited to the CDR3, 48 bases, with the frame set at the first base.